These T cell receptor beta chains were read from a single sample in a study of blood T cell repertoires in COVID-19. Generated by immunoSEQ multiplex PCR, the TCRdb table keeps only in-frame clones and is missing some. The table includes approximately 160,000 clones, 85% to 95% detected once. Material: peripheral blood. Every receptor here comes from a man in his forties or fifties with acute or convalescent COVID-19. Both conserved end residues are part of each CDR3. The D gene is left open where the match is weak. The size field is filled for only some rows; it gives once, few, many or a size class.

DNA: TGCGCCAGCAGCATTGGACAGCGCTTCTATGGCTACACCTTC
CDR3: CASSIGQRFYGYTF
J: TRBJ1-2
V: TRBV5-1
size: few
D: NA

DNA: TGTGCCAGCAGCGTAAATAGGGACAGGGGCACCGGGGAGCTGTTTTTT
CDR3: CASSVNRDRGTGELFF
J: TRBJ2-2
V: TRBV9
size: NA
D: TRBD1

DNA: TGCAGCGTTGAGGACAACTCCTACGAGCAGTACTTC
CDR3: CSVEDNSYEQYF
J: TRBJ2-7
V: TRBV29-1
size: few
D: NA

DNA: TGTGCCAGCGCCATCGGGGGCACTGAAGCTTTCTTT
CDR3: CASAIGGTEAFF
J: TRBJ1-1
V: TRBV12-3/TRBV12-4
size: NA
D: NA

DNA: TGTGCCAGCAGCTTAGGCTGGGCAAACACCGGGGAGCTGTTTTTT
CDR3: CASSLGWANTGELFF
J: TRBJ2-2
V: TRBV7-2
size: NA
D: NA

DNA: TGTGCCAGCAGCTTTGGACTAGCCTCCTACAATGAGCAGTTCTTC
CDR3: CASSFGLASYNEQFF
J: TRBJ2-1
V: TRBV7-9
size: NA
D: TRBD2

DNA: TGTGCCAGCAGTTTATCGGGACAGCTCGAGCAGTACTTC
CDR3: CASSLSGQLEQYF
J: TRBJ2-7
V: TRBV28
size: NA
D: TRBD1

DNA: TGTGCCAGCAGTTGGGGACAGGGGGGCAATGAGCAGTTCTTC
CDR3: CASSWGQGGNEQFF
J: TRBJ2-1
V: TRBV6-5
size: NA
D: TRBD1

DNA: TGTGCCAGTAGTAAGAGCGGGGGGGCGGCGAACACCGGGGAGCTGTTTTTT
CDR3: CASSKSGGAANTGELFF
J: TRBJ2-2
V: TRBV19
size: NA
D: TRBD2

DNA: TGTGCCAGCAGCCCCCCAGGCCATATTAACACTGAAGCTTTCTTT
CDR3: CASSPPGHINTEAFF
J: TRBJ1-1
V: TRBV7-2
size: NA
D: NA

DNA: TGTGCCATCAGTGAGGGACAGGGGGCTTTCTATGGCTACACCTTC
CDR3: CAISEGQGAFYGYTF
J: TRBJ1-2
V: TRBV10-3
size: NA
D: TRBD1